A single sample gave rise to the 22 T cell receptor beta chains below, sequenced in a study of somatic mutations in cytotoxic T cells in rheumatoid arthritis. Assay: immunoSEQ multiplex PCR; the TCRdb copy retains only in-frame clones and omits some. Among 15,000 or so clones listed, around 70% were seen once. The specimen sequenced was CD8+ T cells sorted from blood. These receptors all come from an adult with rheumatoid arthritis.

The chain links TRBV6-4 to TRBJ1-1; tentatively, D is TRBD1 (6 bases). The CDR3 totals 16 residues. Trimming removed 6 bases at V and 2 bases at J, with 19 bases between. CDR1 MRHNA and CDR2 SNTAGT come from the germline V gene. The chain's CDR3 is CASRDRGWGRNTEAFF. DNA of the CDR3: TGTGCCAGCAGGGACCGTGGTTGGGGGCGCAACACTGAAGCTTTCTTT.

V usage is TRBV27 and J usage is TRBJ2-4; tentative D call: TRBD1 (5 bases). In germline, CDR1 is MNHEY, CDR2 SMNVEV (reference sequence). The CDR3 has 15 amino acids. Trimming took off 2 bases at V and 1 base at J, with 9 bases between the two ends. The CDR3 bases are TGTGCCAGCAGTTTAGGGGCTGGGGCCAAAAACATTCAGTACTTC. Its translation is CASSLGAGAKNIQYF.

The V gene is TRBV19, the J gene TRBJ2-1, with a weak D call TRBD1 (6 bases). V dropped 5 bases and J dropped 3 bases, with 14 bases sitting between them. Germline lookup yields CDR1 LNHDA and CDR2 SQIVND (reference sequence). CDR3 length: 15 amino acids. This CDR3 is CASSSVGGGYNEQFF. Written as DNA, the CDR3 is TGTGCCAGTAGTTCAGTAGGGGGTGGCTACAATGAGCAGTTCTTC.

CDR3 loop: CASSQVAGATGELFF. DNA for the CDR3: TGTGCCAGCAGCCAAGTAGCGGGTGCCACCGGGGAGCTGTTTTTT. The J gene is TRBJ2-2, the V gene TRBV14, with 7 bases lining up with TRBD2. The CDR3 spans 15 residues. After removal of 1 base from V and 4 bases from J, the junction contained 3 bases not matched to a gene. Germline CDR1 SGHDN, CDR2 FVKESK.

The chain joins TRBV5-4 to TRBJ1-2, with TRBD1 as a possible D gene (6 bases). Germline assignment: CDR1 SGHNT and CDR2 YYREEE (reference sequence). The CDR3 runs to 14 residues. V lost 2 bases to trimming and J lost 1 base, with 9 bases between them. The CDR3 loop is CASSFPGVNYGYTF. The CDR3 DNA reads as TGTGCCAGCAGCTTCCCAGGGGTTAACTATGGCTACACCTTC. Supplemented by reference TRBV5-4 and TRBJ1-2, the full variable domain reads ETGVTQSPTHLIKTRGQQVTLRCSSQSGHNTVSWYQQALGQGPQFIFQYYREEENGRGNFPPRFSGLQFPNYSSELNVNALELDDSALYLCASSFPGVNYGYTFGSGTRLTVV.

The chain employs TRBV9 and TRBJ2-2; no reliable D call. Germline V gene data show CDR1 as SGDLS and CDR2 as YYNGEE. The length of the CDR3 is 12 residues. V shed 4 bases and J shed 7 bases, with 8 bases lying between them. CDR3 sequence reads: CASSPWDGELFF. The CDR3 DNA reads as TGTGCCAGCAGCCCCTGGGACGGGGAGCTGTTTTTT. The complete variable domain, with remaining parts taken from reference TRBV9 and TRBJ2-2, reads DSGVTQTPKHLITATGQRVTLRCSPRSGDLSVYWYQQSLDQGLQFLIQYYNGEERAKGNILERFSAQQFPDLHSELNLSSLELGDSALYFCASSPWDGELFFGEGSRLTVL.

The chain couples TRBV7-3 to TRBJ1-1; no clear D gene. Germline CDR1 is SGHTA and CDR2 is FQGTGA. This CDR3 has 14 amino acids. V was clipped by 6 bases and J by 8 bases, with 19 bases between them. This CDR3 reads CASRSRPSSLEAFF. DNA of the CDR3: TGTGCCAGCAGATCGCGACCGAGTAGTTTAGAAGCTTTCTTT.

This chain connects TRBV19 to TRBJ1-5; the D gene is possibly TRBD1 (5 bases). V dropped 5 bases and J dropped 5 bases, with 10 bases sitting between them. CDR3 length: 13 residues. Germline V gene lookup returns CDR1 LNHDA and CDR2 SQIVND (reference sequence). The CDR3 sequence is CASSVQGHQPQHF. DNA for the CDR3: TGTGCCAGTAGTGTTCAGGGCCATCAGCCCCAGCATTTT.

The rearrangement joins TRBV11-2 to TRBJ2-2; the D gene is possibly TRBD1 (5 bases). Trimming shortened V by 3 bases and J by 3 bases, and 8 bases separated the two germline ends. Germline CDR1 and CDR2: SGHAT and FQNNGV. CDR3 length: 14 residues. The DNA for the CDR3 is TGTGCCAGCAGCTTGTTACAGGACACCGGGGAGCTGTTTTTT. Its protein is CASSLLQDTGELFF.

The chain carries TRBV4-1 and TRBJ2-5; a weak D match, TRBD1 (7 bases). CDR3 length equals 16 residues. The V gene's germline CDR1 is MGHRA and CDR2 YSYEKL. Trimming removed 1 base from V and 2 bases from J, with 14 bases in between. CDR3 sequence: CASSQGRGQFQETQYF. CDR3 nucleotides: TGCGCCAGCAGCCAAGGGAGGGGACAGTTTCAAGAGACCCAGTACTTC.

This clone was seen a single time. The chain is built from TRBV28 and TRBJ1-5, with TRBD1 matching over 9 bases. This CDR3 has 17 residues. Germline V gene lookup returns CDR1 MDHEN and CDR2 SYDVKM. J gave up 4 bases and V 6 bases, and 13 bases lay outside the gene matches. For the CDR3, the DNA is TGTGCCAGCAGCCTAGACCCGGGACAGGGCCTTAATCAGCCCCAGCATTTT. Translating gives CASSLDPGQGLNQPQHF.

This clone turned up a few times. The rearrangement links TRBV13 to TRBJ1-2, with a weak D call TRBD1 (5 bases). V was pared by 3 bases and J by 8 bases, with 13 bases between. From germline, CDR1 is PRHDT and CDR2 FYEKMQ (reference sequence). This CDR3 region has 13 residues. The CDR3, as DNA: TGTGCCAGCAGCTTCCGGGACGGACTGGGCTACACCTTC. It is translated as CASSFRDGLGYTF.

The chain links TRBV19 to TRBJ2-2; D gene ambiguous. V lost 8 bases and J lost 5, with 3 bases in between. The CDR3 length is 10 residues. CDR1 LNHDA and CDR2 SQIVND come from the germline V gene (reference sequence). The CDR3 DNA sequence: TGTGCCAGTGGAACCGGGGAGCTGTTTTTT. Its protein is CASGTGELFF.

J is TRBJ2-2 and V is TRBV27, with D possibly being TRBD1 (5 bases). From germline, CDR1 is MNHEY and CDR2 SMNVEV (reference sequence). V was trimmed by 5 bases and J by 4 bases, leaving 23 bases between them. This CDR3 contains 18 residues. This chain's CDR3 is CASSPISPRGAGTGELFF. In DNA form, the CDR3 reads TGTGCCAGCAGTCCCATATCCCCTCGTGGGGCAGGCACCGGGGAGCTGTTTTTT.

V and J are TRBV7-9 and TRBJ2-1, with D possibly matching TRBD2 (7 bases). This CDR3 contains 15 residues. Trimming removed 1 base from V and 9 bases from J, with 16 bases in between. In germline, CDR1 is SEHNR, CDR2 FQNEAQ (reference sequence). The CDR3 spells CASSLGGGHQGEQFF. The CDR3 DNA follows: TGTGCCAGCAGCTTAGGCGGGGGCCACCAGGGTGAGCAGTTCTTC. The whole variable domain, filled in from reference TRBV7-9 and TRBJ2-1, reads DTGVSQNPRHKITKRGQNVTFRCDPISEHNRLYWYRQTLGQGPEFLTYFQNEAQLEKSRLLSDRFSAERPKGSFSTLEIQRTEQGDSAMYLCASSLGGGHQGEQFFGPGTRLTVL.

This clone showed up just once. J is TRBJ2-1 and V is TRBV4-1; 8 nucleotides align to TRBD2. In germline, CDR1 is MGHRA, CDR2 YSYEKL. The CDR3 length is 14 residues. Losses at the gene ends were 2 bases for V and 6 bases for J; bases not matched to a gene: 3. The CDR3 DNA reads as TGCGCCAGCAGCCAATGGCTAGCGGGCAATGAGCAGTTCTTC. Translating it yields CASSQWLAGNEQFF.

The chain combines TRBV7-9 with TRBJ2-1, with 7 bases identical to TRBD2. V dropped 5 bases and J dropped 0; count of bases not matched to a gene: 13. CDR1 SEHNR and CDR2 FQNEAQ come from the germline V gene (reference sequence). The CDR3 has 18 residues. CDR3 sequence (DNA): TGTGCCAGCAGCGGGCACAGCGGGGCTGTGAGCTCCTACAATGAGCAGTTCTTC. The encoded protein is CASSGHSGAVSSYNEQFF.

The chain carries TRBV2 and TRBJ1-3; no clear D. Germline CDR1 SNHLY, CDR2 FYNNEI. The CDR3 consists of 13 residues. The ends were cut back, 7 bases at V and 5 bases at J, with 12 bases in the middle. CDR3 nucleotides: TGTGCCAGCAAATTCAGTCCCCGAAACACCATATATTTT. It is translated as CASKFSPRNTIYF.

The gene calls are TRBV7-6 and TRBJ2-2, with TRBD1 identical over 9 bases. The CDR3 is 16 amino acids. Germline trimming cut 5 bases from V and 1 base from J; bases unmatched to any gene: 5. Germline V gene sequence: CDR1 SGHVS, CDR2 FNYEAQ. The CDR3 reads CASSPRTGVNTGELFF. The CDR3, as DNA: TGTGCCAGCAGCCCTCGGACAGGGGTGAACACCGGGGAGCTGTTTTTT.

This chain uses TRBV19 with TRBJ2-1; 10 nucleotides line up with TRBD1. The CDR3 covers 13 residues. Germline CDR1 LNHDA, CDR2 SQIVND (reference sequence). The junction had 8 bases not matched to a gene; V was cut back by 10 bases and J by 8 bases. CDR3 coding DNA: TGTGCCACCGGACAGGGGGAGGTTGATGAGCAGTTCTTC. It specifies CATGQGEVDEQFF.

A single count supports this clone. The V gene is TRBV5-6, the J gene TRBJ1-2, with D uncertain. The CDR3 extends over 11 amino acids. Germline V gene lookup returns CDR1 SGHDT and CDR2 YYEEEE. The V end was cut by 3 bases, the J end by 14 bases, with 14 bases between. For the CDR3, the DNA is TGTGCCAGCAGCTCATCGGGGATCTCGACCTTC. It is translated as CASSSSGISTF.

The rearrangement uses TRBV28 and TRBJ1-6, with D unclear. CDR1 is MDHEN and CDR2 is SYDVKM in the germline V gene. The length of the CDR3 is 14 residues. V lost 2 bases, J lost 4 bases, and 6 bases lay in between. The CDR3: CASSLSSYNSPLHF. Here the CDR3 DNA reads TGTGCCAGCAGTTTAAGCTCTTATAATTCACCCCTCCACTTT. Supplemented by reference TRBV28 and TRBJ1-6, the full variable domain reads DVKVTQSSRYLVKRTGEKVFLECVQDMDHENMFWYRQDPGLGLRLIYFSYDVKMKEKGDIPEGYSVSREKKERFSLILESASTNQTSMYLCASSLSSYNSPLHFGNGTRLTVT.